Each of the 2 T cell receptor beta chains below was sequenced from the same sample in a study of cytomegalovirus exposure and HLA in healthy donors. Both 60 Vbeta primers and 13 Jbeta primers went into the PCR. Repertoires were generated with immunoSEQ multiplex PCR, while TCRdb's copy carries only in-frame clones and drops some. This sample has 150,000 to 200,000 clones; 75% occur once, and the top ten carry approximately 3.1%. Sequencing was performed on PBMCs. Receptors originate from a woman aged 45 to 65 in good health and CMV-seropositive.

This chain connects TRBV6-6 to TRBJ1-6, with 8 bases identical to TRBD1. Germline V gives CDR1 MNHNY, CDR2 SVGAGI (reference sequence). The CDR3 length is 14 residues. With 6 bases clipped from V and 10 bases from J, the junction kept 8 bases outside the gene matches. The CDR3 coding sequence is TGTGCCAGCAGGGGCCGGGACAGGAACTCACCCCTCCACTTT. Its protein is CASRGRDRNSPLHF.

This chain links TRBV7-9 with TRBJ2-1; 9 bases agree with TRBD2. This CDR3 spans 14 amino acids. The germline V gene encodes CDR1 SEHNR and CDR2 FQNEAQ (reference sequence). V was clipped by 2 bases and J by 6 bases; unmatched bases: 2. The DNA for the CDR3 is TGTGCCAGCAGCTTACTAGCGGGGCCCAATGAGCAGTTCTTC. Its translation is CASSLLAGPNEQFF.